What follows are 8 T cell receptor beta chains derived from one specimen sequenced in a study of cytomegalovirus exposure and HLA in healthy donors. Primers for the PCR totalled 60 Vbeta and 13 Jbeta. The method was immunoSEQ multiplex PCR; TCRdb's version includes in-frame clones alone and lacks a portion of them. The sample lists about 130,000 clones; more than 75% were seen once. The material sequenced was PBMCs. Receptors were obtained from a woman aged 55-70 years in good health and CMV-seropositive.

In its sample, this clone was seen once. The chain carries TRBV29-1 and TRBJ1-1, with 7 bases fitting TRBD1. After removal of 4 bases from V and 4 bases from J, the junction contained 6 bases not matched to a gene. CDR3 length: 13 amino acids. In germline, CDR1 is SQVTM, CDR2 ANQGSEA. CDR3 amino acids: CSVGQGEGTEAFF. CDR3 nucleotides: TGCAGCGTTGGACAGGGTGAAGGCACTGAAGCTTTCTTT.

J is TRBJ1-4 and V is TRBV9; 10 bases are a match to TRBD1. V dropped 3 bases and J dropped 6; count of bases not matched to a gene: 8. CDR3 length: 16 amino acids. Looked up from germline, CDR1 is SGDLS and CDR2 is YYNGEE. The DNA for the CDR3 is TGTGCCAGCAGCGCCGGGACAGGGGTGAGGGATGAAAAACTGTTTTTT. It is translated as CASSAGTGVRDEKLFF.

There are a few counts of this clone. CDR3 in amino acids: CASSYSIEQANSPLHF. The CDR3 DNA reads TGTGCCAGCAGTTACTCGATAGAACAGGCCAATTCACCCCTCCACTTT. The chain couples TRBV6-5 to TRBJ1-6; possible D gene TRBD1, 5 bases. CDR3 length: 16 residues. V lost 0 bases and J lost 7, with 13 bases in between. The germline V gene has CDR1 MNHEY and CDR2 SVGAGI.

The chain recombines TRBV5-1 with TRBJ2-1; TRBD2 agrees at 7 bases. The CDR3 consists of 18 residues. V lost 0 bases, J lost 0 bases, and 9 bases stayed unmatched. Germline CDR1 and CDR2: SGHRS and YFSETQ. CDR3 bases: TGCGCCAGCAGCTTGGCCTCCCTAGCGGAGAGCTCCTACAATGAGCAGTTCTTC. Translated: CASSLASLAESSYNEQFF.

The rearrangement uses TRBV2 and TRBJ2-7; D not resolved. Per the germline V gene, CDR1 is SNHLY and CDR2 is FYNNEI. Between the trimmed V and J ends, which lost 5 bases and 0 bases, there was a span of 5 bases. The CDR3 covers 12 residues. CDR3 protein: CASSLTSYEQYF. CDR3 nucleotides: TGTGCCAGCAGTCTAACCTCCTACGAGCAGTACTTC.

This clone came up a few times. This rearrangement joins TRBV18 to TRBJ2-6, with 8 bases aligning to TRBD2. The V and J ends lost 2 bases and 0 bases, in that order; junction bases with no gene match: 9. Germline loops: CDR1 KGHSH, CDR2 LQKENI. The CDR3 extends over 19 amino acids. The CDR3 protein is CASSPSPAGGVSGANVLTF. The DNA for the CDR3 is TGTGCCAGCTCACCATCCCCCGCCGGGGGGGTCTCTGGGGCCAACGTCCTGACTTTC.

This clone appeared once. V usage is TRBV7-9 and J usage is TRBJ1-1, with TRBD1 matching 8 bases. V trimming: 5 bases; J trimming: 2 bases; junction bases outside the gene matches: 19. CDR1 SEHNR and CDR2 FQNEAQ come from the germline V gene (reference sequence). This CDR3 has 19 residues. In nucleotides, the CDR3 is TGTGCCAGCAGCCCTCAGGGGGCGGGCGTCTGGGGGACAAACACTGAAGCTTTCTTT. This sequence encodes CASSPQGAGVWGTNTEAFF.

The V call is TRBV7-2, the J call TRBJ1-4; 7 positions match TRBD1. The CDR3 runs 16 residues. V shed 0 bases, J shed 8 bases, and the junction held 9 bases outside the gene matches. CDR1 and CDR2 from the germline V gene are SGHTA and FQGNSA. As DNA, the CDR3 is TGTGCCAGCAGCTTAGCAAGGCAGGGGGGCGGAGAAAAACTGTTTTTT. Translating it yields CASSLARQGGGEKLFF.